A selection of T cell receptor beta chains follows, all from one sample in a study of T cells in Graves' hyperthyroidism and ophthalmopathy. Via MiXCR, TCRdb re-called the multiplex PCR reads, giving one row per CDR3 protein. The repertoire holds hundreds of thousands of distinct CDR3 sequences, with about 38% as singletons. The sample comprised blood. Source of these receptors: a man aged 18 to 35 with Graves' hyperthyroidism. Each CDR3 is given with its conserved first and last residue. D genes are given only for firm matches. Not every row has a clone size; where given, it reads once, few, many or a size class.

clone_size	j_call	v_call	d_call	cdr3_aa	cdr3_nt
NA	TRBJ1-1	TRBV5-4	NA	CASRDTWGGTEAFF	TGTGCCAGCCGGGACACCTGGGGAGGCACTGAAGCTTTCTTT
many	TRBJ2-5	TRBV2	NA	CASLLLETQYF	TGTGCCAGCCTCCTACTCGAGACCCAGTACTTC
many	TRBJ2-7	TRBV7-8	NA	CASSIGTVAEQYF	TGTGCCAGCAGCATAGGAACAGTCGCCGAGCAGTACTTC
once	TRBJ2-5	TRBV10-3	TRBD2	CAIGSGGSKETQYF	TGTGCCATCGGGAGCGGGGGTTCAAAAGAGACCCAGTACTTC
NA	TRBJ2-7	TRBV12-3/TRBV12-4	TRBD2	CASSQGTSGRAQQYF	TGTGCCAGCAGTCAAGGGACTAGCGGGAGAGCGCAACAGTACTTC
few	TRBJ2-7	TRBV10-2	NA	CASQDGLFYEQYF	TGCGCCAGCCAGGACGGACTTTTCTACGAGCAGTACTTC
few	TRBJ1-1	TRBV20-1	NA	CSARVRNTEAFF	TGCAGTGCTAGAGTAAGGAACACTGAAGCTTTCTTT
many	TRBJ2-5	TRBV25-1	NA	CASTPGGPQETQYF	TGTGCCAGCACCCCCGGCGGACCGCAAGAGACCCAGTACTTC
many	TRBJ1-1	TRBV7-9	TRBD1	CASSPQGVEAFF	TGTGCCAGCAGCCCCCAGGGGGTGGAAGCTTTCTTT
few	TRBJ2-5	TRBV9	NA	CASSRDLAQETQYF	TGTGCCAGCAGCCGGGACTTAGCCCAAGAGACCCAGTACTTC
many	TRBJ1-1	TRBV6-5	NA	CASSYTVNTEAFF	TGTGCCAGCAGTTATACAGTGAACACTGAAGCTTTCTTT
many	TRBJ1-1	TRBV15	NA	CATSRVTNTEAFF	TGTGCCACCAGCAGAGTCACGAACACTGAAGCTTTCTTT
NA	TRBJ2-5	TRBV7-2	NA	CASSYNGGGETQYF	TGTGCCAGCAGTTACAATGGGGGAGGAGAGACCCAGTACTTC
many	TRBJ2-7	TRBV15	TRBD2	CATRLAGGNEQYF	TGTGCCACCAGACTAGCGGGAGGGAACGAGCAGTACTTC
NA	TRBJ2-7	TRBV7-6	TRBD2	CASSPGVEGGNNEQYF	TGTGCCAGCAGCCCCGGGGTGGAGGGAGGGAACAACGAGCAGTACTTC
NA	TRBJ2-5	TRBV7-3	TRBD2	CASSSLAGGRQTQYF	TGCGCCAGCAGTTCACTAGCGGGAGGGCGGCAGACCCAGTACTTC
NA	TRBJ2-5	TRBV5-7	TRBD1	CASSFWTGASQETQYF	TGTGCCAGCAGTTTTTGGACAGGGGCATCCCAAGAGACCCAGTACTTC
NA	TRBJ1-1	TRBV20-1	TRBD1	CSARGQGEVTFTEAFF	TGCAGTGCTAGAGGACAGGGGGAAGTGACATTCACTGAAGCTTTCTTT
many	TRBJ1-2	TRBV2	NA	CARIKGAGYTF	TGTGCCAGAATTAAAGGGGCTGGCTACACCTTC
NA	TRBJ2-5	TRBV7-9	TRBD1	CASSVRTGGQYF	TGTGCCAGCAGCGTAAGGACAGGGGGCCAGTACTTC
NA	TRBJ1-5	TRBV12-3/TRBV12-4	NA	CASSLRGADNQPQHF	TGTGCCAGCAGTTTAAGAGGGGCGGACAATCAGCCCCAGCATTTT
NA	TRBJ1-2	TRBV4-1	NA	CASSQTRGVSGYGYTF	TGCGCCAGCAGCCAAACACGAGGGGTTTCCGGCTATGGCTACACCTTC
NA	TRBJ2-1	TRBV24-1	TRBD1	CATSDPGQGVNEQFF	TGTGCCACCAGTGATCCGGGACAGGGAGTGAATGAGCAGTTCTTC
NA	TRBJ1-1	TRBV9	NA	CASSWQTGVLNTEAFF	TGTGCCAGCAGCTGGCAGACCGGGGTTCTGAACACTGAAGCTTTCTTT
many	TRBJ2-5	TRBV20-1	NA	CSASRTAQETQYF	TGCAGTGCTAGCAGGACAGCCCAAGAGACCCAGTACTTC
NA	TRBJ1-4	TRBV5-1	NA	CASSSSPARDEKLFF	TGCGCCAGCAGCTCATCCCCGGCCCGGGATGAAAAACTGTTTTTT
many	TRBJ1-1	TRBV19	NA	CASTREPWTEAFF	TGTGCCAGTACGCGGGAACCTTGGACTGAAGCTTTCTTT
many	TRBJ1-1	TRBV7-9	NA	CASSFNRNTEAFF	TGTGCCAGCAGCTTTAACAGGAACACTGAAGCTTTCTTT
once	TRBJ2-6	TRBV4-3	TRBD1	CASSETDRAGANVLTF	TGCGCCAGCAGCGAAACTGACAGGGCTGGGGCCAACGTCCTGACTTTC
NA	TRBJ1-1	TRBV6-5	NA	CASTDSRRTEAFF	TGTGCCAGCACGGACTCGAGGCGGACTGAAGCTTTCTTT
NA	TRBJ2-6	TRBV7-9	NA	CASSFIGSGANVLTF	TGTGCCAGCAGCTTCATCGGGTCTGGGGCCAACGTCCTGACTTTC